This entry lists 9 T cell receptor beta chains sequenced from one sample in a study of early stage breast cancer tumors. Sequencing was performed with immunoSEQ multiplex PCR; in TCRdb, only in-frame clones are kept and a portion is missing. Seen here are around 71,000 clones, under 85% observed once, and the top ten hold roughly 3.5%. Sequenced sample: blood. The receptors derive from a person aged 60 to 70 with breast cancer.

V is TRBV7-9 and J is TRBJ2-7, with 8 bases aligning to TRBD1. CDR1 and CDR2 (germline): SEHNR, FQNEAQ (reference sequence). Trimming removed 1 base from V and 12 bases from J; junction bases left unmatched: 5. The CDR3 contains 12 residues. CDR3 in amino acids: CASSLGTGWRYF. CDR3 in DNA: TGTGCCAGCAGCTTAGGGACAGGGTGGAGGTACTTC.

V gene TRBV7-2 combines with J gene TRBJ1-6; D gene uncertain. The CDR3 spans 18 residues. Deletions cut 5 bases from V and 1 base from J, with 18 bases between. The germline gives CDR1 SGHTA, CDR2 FQGNSA. The CDR3 sequence: CASSPGVGRGSYNSPLHF. Written as DNA, the CDR3 is TGTGCCAGCAGCCCCGGAGTTGGGCGAGGGTCCTATAATTCACCCCTCCACTTT.

The chain has TRBV19 and TRBJ2-3; possible D gene TRBD2, 7 bases. Germline V gene data show CDR1 as LNHDA and CDR2 as SQIVND (reference sequence). The CDR3 length is 15 residues. The V end was cut by 6 bases, the J end by 2 bases, with 15 bases between. For the CDR3, the DNA is TGTGCCAGTAGGGAAGTTGGGGGGGCCACAGATACGCAGTATTTT. Its translation is CASREVGGATDTQYF.

The V and J genes are TRBV5-5 and TRBJ1-1; 9 bases match TRBD1. The germline V gene encodes CDR1 SGHKS and CDR2 YYEKEE (reference sequence). This CDR3 is 14 amino acids long. Trimming removed 4 bases from V and 3 bases from J; junction bases left unmatched: 4. The CDR3, as DNA: TGTGCCAGCAGCGTGGGGGACAGGGACACTGAAGCTTTCTTT. Amino acids: CASSVGDRDTEAFF.

As concerns this clone: Compared with germline, one end of the junction differs, possibly owing to a read error. This chain connects TRBV7-7 to TRBJ2-5, with D perhaps matching TRBD1 (5 bases). This CDR3 comprises 13 residues. Germline CDR1 SSHAT, CDR2 FNYEAQ (reference sequence). For the CDR3, the DNA is TGTGCTAGCAGCCCCCAGGGCCAAGAGACCCAGTACTTC. It is translated as CASSPQGQETQYF.

The V and J genes are TRBV7-3 and TRBJ2-5, with D perhaps assigned TRBD1 or TRBD2 (6 bases each). Between the trimmed V and J ends, which lost 2 bases and 2 bases, there was a span of 18 bases. Germline lookup yields CDR1 SGHTA and CDR2 FQGTGA. The length of the CDR3 is 17 residues. The CDR3 reads CASSLRGTLGPQETQYF. The CDR3 DNA sequence: TGTGCCAGCAGCTTACGGGGGACACTGGGGCCGCAAGAGACCCAGTACTTC. The whole variable domain, filled in from reference TRBV7-3 and TRBJ2-5, reads GAGVSQTPSNKVTEKGKYVELRCDPISGHTALYWYRQSLGQGPEFLIYFQGTGAADDSGLPNDRFFAVRPEGSVSTLKIQRTERGDSAVYLCASSLRGTLGPQETQYFGPGTRLLVL.

Only one count was recorded for this clone. The chain joins TRBV27 to TRBJ1-1, with a tentative D call TRBD1 (5 bases). V was clipped by 4 bases and J by 3 bases, with 15 bases between them. Germline V lookup: CDR1 MNHEY, CDR2 SMNVEV (reference sequence). The CDR3 sequence is 15 residues long. The CDR3 is CASSSPAGRDTEAFF. The CDR3 DNA reads TGTGCCAGCAGTTCCCCAGCAGGGAGGGACACTGAAGCTTTCTTT.

V and J are TRBV14 and TRBJ2-5; D unresolved. Trimming left V 0 bases short and J 7 bases short, with 6 bases between. The length of the CDR3 is 12 residues. CDR1 is SGHDN and CDR2 is FVKESK in the germline V gene. CDR3 residues: CASSQDRGTQYF. The CDR3 DNA reads TGTGCCAGCAGCCAAGATCGCGGGACCCAGTACTTC.

For the CDR3, the DNA is TGCGCCAGCAGGGGGGGAGCCAAAAACATTCAGTACTTC. Protein sequence: CASRGGAKNIQYF. The chain combines TRBV5-1 with TRBJ2-4, with D possibly matching TRBD2 (6 bases). CDR1 is SGHRS, CDR2 YFSETQ, per germline. Trimming cost V 5 bases and J 0 bases, with 6 bases left between them. The CDR3 sequence is 13 residues long.